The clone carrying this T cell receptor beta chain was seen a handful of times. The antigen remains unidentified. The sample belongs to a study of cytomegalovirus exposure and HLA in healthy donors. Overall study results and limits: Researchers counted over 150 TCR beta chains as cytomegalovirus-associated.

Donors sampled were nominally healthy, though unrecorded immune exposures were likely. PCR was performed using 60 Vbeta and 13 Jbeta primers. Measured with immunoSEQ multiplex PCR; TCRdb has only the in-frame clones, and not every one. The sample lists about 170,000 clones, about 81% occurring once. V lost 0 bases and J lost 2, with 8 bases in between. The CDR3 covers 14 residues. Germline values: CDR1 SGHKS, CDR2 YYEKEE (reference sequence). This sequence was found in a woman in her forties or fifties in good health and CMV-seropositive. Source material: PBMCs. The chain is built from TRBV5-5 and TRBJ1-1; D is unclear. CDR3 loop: CASSLGHINTEAFF. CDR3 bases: TGTGCCAGCAGCTTGGGACACATAAACACTGAAGCTTTCTTT.